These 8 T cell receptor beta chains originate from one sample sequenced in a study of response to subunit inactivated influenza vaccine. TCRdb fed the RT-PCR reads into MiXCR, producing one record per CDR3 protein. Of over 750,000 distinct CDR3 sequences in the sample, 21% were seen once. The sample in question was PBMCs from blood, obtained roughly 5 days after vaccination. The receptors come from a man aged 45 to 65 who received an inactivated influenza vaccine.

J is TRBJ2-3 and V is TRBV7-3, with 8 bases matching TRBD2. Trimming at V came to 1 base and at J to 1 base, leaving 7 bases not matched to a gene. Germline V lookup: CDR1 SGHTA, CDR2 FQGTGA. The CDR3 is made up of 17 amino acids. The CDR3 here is CASSLSASGGGTDTQYF. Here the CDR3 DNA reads TGTGCCAGCAGCTTAAGCGCGAGCGGGGGAGGCACAGATACGCAGTATTTT.

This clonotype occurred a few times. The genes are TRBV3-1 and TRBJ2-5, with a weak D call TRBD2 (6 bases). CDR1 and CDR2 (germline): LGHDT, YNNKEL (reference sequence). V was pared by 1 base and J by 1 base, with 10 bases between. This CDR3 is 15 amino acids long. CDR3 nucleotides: TGTGCCAGCAGCCAAGGCGGTAGCGGCCAAGAGACCCAGTACTTC. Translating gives CASSQGGSGQETQYF.

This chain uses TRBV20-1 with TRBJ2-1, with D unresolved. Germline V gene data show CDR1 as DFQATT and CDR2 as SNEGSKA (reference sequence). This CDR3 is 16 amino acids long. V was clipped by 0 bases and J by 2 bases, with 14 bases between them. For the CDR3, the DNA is TGCAGTGCTAGAGATCCCCGCATGAATACCTACAATGAGCAGTTCTTC. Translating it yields CSARDPRMNTYNEQFF.

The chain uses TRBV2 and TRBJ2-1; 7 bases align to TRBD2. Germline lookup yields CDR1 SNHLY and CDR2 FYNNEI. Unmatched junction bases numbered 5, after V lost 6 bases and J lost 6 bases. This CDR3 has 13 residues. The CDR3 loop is CASRGLDLNEQFF. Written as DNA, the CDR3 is TGTGCCAGCAGAGGACTAGACCTCAATGAGCAGTTCTTC.

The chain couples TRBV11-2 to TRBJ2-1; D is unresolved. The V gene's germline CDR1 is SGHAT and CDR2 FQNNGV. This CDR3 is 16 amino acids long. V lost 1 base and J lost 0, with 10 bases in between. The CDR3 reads CASSLVSDLSYNEQFF. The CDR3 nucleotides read TGTGCCAGCAGCTTAGTGTCAGACCTCTCCTACAATGAGCAGTTCTTC.

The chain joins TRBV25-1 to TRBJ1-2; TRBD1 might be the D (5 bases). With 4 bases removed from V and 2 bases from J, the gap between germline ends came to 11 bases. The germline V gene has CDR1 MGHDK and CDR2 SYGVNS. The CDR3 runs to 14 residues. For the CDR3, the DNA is TGTGCCAGCAGTGGAAGGGACGGCAACTATGGCTACACCTTC. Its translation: CASSGRDGNYGYTF.

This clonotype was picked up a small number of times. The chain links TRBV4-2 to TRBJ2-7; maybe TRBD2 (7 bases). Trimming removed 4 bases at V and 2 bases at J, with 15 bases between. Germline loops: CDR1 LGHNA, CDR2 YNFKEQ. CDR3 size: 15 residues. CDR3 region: CASSPGASGTYEQYF. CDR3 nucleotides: TGTGCCAGCAGCCCAGGGGCTAGCGGTACCTACGAGCAGTACTTC.

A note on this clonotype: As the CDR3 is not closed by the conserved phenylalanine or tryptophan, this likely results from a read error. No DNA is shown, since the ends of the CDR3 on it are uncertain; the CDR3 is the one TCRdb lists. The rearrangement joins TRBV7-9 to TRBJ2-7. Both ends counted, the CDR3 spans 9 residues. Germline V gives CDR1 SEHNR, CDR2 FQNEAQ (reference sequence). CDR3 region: CASSSTRSL.